This paragraph reports one TCR beta chain. Its target is not known. Germline V gives CDR1 MNHEY, CDR2 SMNVEV (reference sequence). The CDR3 length is 15 residues. The V end was cut by 5 bases, the J end by 0 bases, with 10 bases between. The PCR employed 60 Vbeta primers together with 13 Jbeta primers. Original handling: Approximately 73 million unique TCR beta chains, 10 million to 14 million shared, were counted in a later analysis. Clones were read by immunoSEQ multiplex PCR, and TCRdb kept only the in-frame ones, dropping some. The V and J calls and the clone size are those of that table, but D and trimming were determined from the DNA. The sample has roughly 100,000 clones; around four fifths are singletons. The record originates from a study of cytomegalovirus exposure and HLA in healthy donors. The overall study: Researchers previously reported finding 117 million unique TCR beta sequences from 150 million to 200 million T cells.

Findings and caveats of the study: TCR beta V- and J-gene trimming, according to a later analysis, was linked to a missense DCLRE1C variant. Rarity characterized most TCR sequences, yet some public TCRs appeared in many donors.

The genes are TRBV27 and TRBJ1-4; D call uncertain. The sample was PBMCs. The clonotype comes from a woman between 35 and 50 years old in good health and CMV-seropositive. CDR3 residues: CASSKPGSTNEKLFF. In nucleotides, the CDR3 is TGTGCCAGCAGTAAACCAGGATCAACTAATGAAAAACTGTTTTTT.